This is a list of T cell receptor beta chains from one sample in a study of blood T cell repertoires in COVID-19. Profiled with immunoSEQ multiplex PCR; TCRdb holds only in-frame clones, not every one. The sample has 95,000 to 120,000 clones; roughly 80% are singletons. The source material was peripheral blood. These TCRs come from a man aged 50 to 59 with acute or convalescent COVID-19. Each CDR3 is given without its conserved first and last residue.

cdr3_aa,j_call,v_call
ASSEIDRNSPLH,TRBJ1-6,TRBV6-1
ASSPRIAGMQETQY,TRBJ2-5,TRBV14
ASSRSSGTGSKEQF,TRBJ2-1,TRBV14
ASSPEDRYGYT,TRBJ1-2,TRBV12-3/TRBV12-4
ASSWDTYPNSPLH,TRBJ1-6,TRBV5-5
ASSETGKGTGELF,TRBJ2-2,TRBV2
ASSFSGARTDTQY,TRBJ2-3,TRBV7-3
ASSLRSYSNQPQH,TRBJ1-5,TRBV5-5
ASSTDNTDTQY,TRBJ2-3,TRBV7-8
ASRDPWQGNTGELF,TRBJ2-2,TRBV25-1
ASSEALGSTDTQY,TRBJ2-3,TRBV2
ATSRGGTNTGELF,TRBJ2-2,TRBV4-1
ASSLTEGGELF,TRBJ2-2,TRBV12-3/TRBV12-4
ASSQDATDDNEKLF,TRBJ1-4,TRBV3-1/TRBV3-2
ASSQGRGSDYGYT,TRBJ1-2,TRBV4-1
ASRQAGEAYNEQF,TRBJ2-1,TRBV2
ASSLRTSEQVTQY,TRBJ2-3,TRBV6-6
ASSEAQAYNSPLH,TRBJ1-6,TRBV6-4
ASSFTGTPNTGELF,TRBJ2-2,TRBV5-1
ASRRATGREGELF,TRBJ2-2,TRBV19
ASTDRDSNQPQH,TRBJ1-5,TRBV19
ASTTGTWLGQETQY,TRBJ2-5,TRBV5-1
ATPRGYEQY,TRBJ2-7,TRBV2
ASSLPLGGRHTEAF,TRBJ1-1,TRBV7-2
ATSFAGATDTQY,TRBJ2-3,TRBV15
ASSESRAGQGEQF,TRBJ2-1,TRBV10-2
ASSLGQTLSGANVLT,TRBJ2-6,TRBV5-8
ASSSDRGGHNEQF,TRBJ2-1,TRBV7-3
ASSLRGTNEKLF,TRBJ1-4,TRBV5-1
ASRRGNSPLH,TRBJ1-6,TRBV6-5
ASSKGYSGGNQETQY,TRBJ2-5,TRBV21-1
ASMRTGRNSPLH,TRBJ1-6,TRBV6-5
ASRPQGLGGYT,TRBJ1-2,TRBV19
ASRSGTTTDTQY,TRBJ2-3,TRBV6-5
SAYRGLNEQF,TRBJ2-1,TRBV29-1
ASSQDGVAGGRGDNEQF,TRBJ2-1,TRBV4-2
ASSFIGQDNYGYT,TRBJ1-2,TRBV5-4
ASSITGVNEKLF,TRBJ1-4,TRBV5-6
ASSSNSGTATLRYGYT,TRBJ1-2,TRBV11-2
ASTTAPQWYTDTQY,TRBJ2-3,TRBV7-2
ASSGGGSNEKLF,TRBJ1-4,TRBV9